This section outlines one TCR beta chain sequence together with its context. Its antigen is not identified. By quantitative 5'-RACE with molecular barcodes, the TCR beta libraries were made. TCRdb re-analysed the 5' RACE reads in MiXCR, keeping a single row per CDR3 protein. The sample lists roughly 190,000 distinct CDR3 sequences, roughly 13% seen once, with 15% to 20% in the top ten. The sample is drawn from a study of CD8 T cells in ankylosing spondylitis. Study-wide results and caveats: There were earlier reports of some motif variants in reactive arthritis synovial fluid and blood. Reports say disease-linked clones showed up significantly more in matched ankylosing spondylitis synovial fluid. A CD8+ phenotype characterized the disease-linked clones, which were relatively rare in peripheral blood.

This TCR derives from a male donor with ankylosing spondylitis or in good health (not recorded which). Sequencing was carried out using blood, either unsorted or a sorted T cell fraction (not recorded which).

CDR3 sequence reads: CAWKARAMPLEQYF. In nucleotides, the CDR3 is TGTGCCTGGAAAGCCAGGGCTATGCCCCTCGAGCAGTACTTC. The chain employs TRBV30 and TRBJ2-7, with D tentatively TRBD1 (5 bases). The CDR3 has 14 residues. Trimming took off 4 bases at V and 6 bases at J, with 19 bases between the two ends. CDR1 and CDR2 from the germline V gene are GTSNPN and SVGIG (reference sequence).